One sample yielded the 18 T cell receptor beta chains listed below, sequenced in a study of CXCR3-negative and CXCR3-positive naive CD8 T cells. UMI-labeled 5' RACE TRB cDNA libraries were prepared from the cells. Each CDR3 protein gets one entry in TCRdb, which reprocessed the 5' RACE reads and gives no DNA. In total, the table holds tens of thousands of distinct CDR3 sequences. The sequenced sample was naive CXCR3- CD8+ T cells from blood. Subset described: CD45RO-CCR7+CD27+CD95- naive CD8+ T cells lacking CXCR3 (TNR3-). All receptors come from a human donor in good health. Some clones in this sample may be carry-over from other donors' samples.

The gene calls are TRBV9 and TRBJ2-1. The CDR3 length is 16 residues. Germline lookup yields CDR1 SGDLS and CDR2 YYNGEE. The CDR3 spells CASSPPDRGLYNEQFF.

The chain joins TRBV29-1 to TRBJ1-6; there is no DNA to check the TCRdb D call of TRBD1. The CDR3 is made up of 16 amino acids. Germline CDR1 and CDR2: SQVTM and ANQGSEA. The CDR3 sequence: CSVLVLRTGNNSPLHF.

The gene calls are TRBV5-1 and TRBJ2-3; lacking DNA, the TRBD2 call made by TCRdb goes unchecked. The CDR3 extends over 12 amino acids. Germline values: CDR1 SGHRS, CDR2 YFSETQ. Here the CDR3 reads CASSLDRLVEYF.

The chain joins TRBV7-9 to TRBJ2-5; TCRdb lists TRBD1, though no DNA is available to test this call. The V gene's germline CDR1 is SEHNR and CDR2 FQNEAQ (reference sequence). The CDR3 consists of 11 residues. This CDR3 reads CASWAGETQYF.

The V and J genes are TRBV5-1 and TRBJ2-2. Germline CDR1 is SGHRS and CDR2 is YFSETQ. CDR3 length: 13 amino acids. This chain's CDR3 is CASSLSYTGELFF.

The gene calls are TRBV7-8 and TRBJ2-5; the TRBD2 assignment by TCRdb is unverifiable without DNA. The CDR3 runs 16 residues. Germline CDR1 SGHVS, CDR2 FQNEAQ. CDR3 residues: CASSLPGSGVEGTQYF.

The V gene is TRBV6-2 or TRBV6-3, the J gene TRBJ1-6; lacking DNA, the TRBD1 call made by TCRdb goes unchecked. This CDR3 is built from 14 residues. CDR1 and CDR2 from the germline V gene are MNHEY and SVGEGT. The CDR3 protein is CASSPGTGVSPLHF.

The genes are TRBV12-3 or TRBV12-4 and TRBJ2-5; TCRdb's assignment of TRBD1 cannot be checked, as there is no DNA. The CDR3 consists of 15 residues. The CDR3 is CASSSDRGLRETQYF.

CDR3 residues: CASSATTEDRRRMNTEAFF. The genes are TRBV28 and TRBJ1-1; the TCRdb D gene call, TRBD1, has no DNA to confirm it. Germline V gene sequence: CDR1 MDHEN, CDR2 SYDVKM. The CDR3 contains 19 residues.

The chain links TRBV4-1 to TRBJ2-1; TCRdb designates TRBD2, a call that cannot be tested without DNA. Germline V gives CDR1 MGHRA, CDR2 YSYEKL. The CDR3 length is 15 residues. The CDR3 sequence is CASSQVLVGREKEFF.

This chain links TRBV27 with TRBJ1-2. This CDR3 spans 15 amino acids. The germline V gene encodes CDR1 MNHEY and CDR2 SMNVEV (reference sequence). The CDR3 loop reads CASSRRGAGNYGYTF.

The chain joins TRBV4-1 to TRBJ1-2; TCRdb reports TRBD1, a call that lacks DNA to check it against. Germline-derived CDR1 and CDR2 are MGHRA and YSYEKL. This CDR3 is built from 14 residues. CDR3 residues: CASGPGQGARGYTF.

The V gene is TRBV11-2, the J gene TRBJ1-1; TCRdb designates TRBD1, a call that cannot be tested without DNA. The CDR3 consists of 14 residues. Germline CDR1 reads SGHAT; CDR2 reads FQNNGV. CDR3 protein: CASSYQGADTEAFF.

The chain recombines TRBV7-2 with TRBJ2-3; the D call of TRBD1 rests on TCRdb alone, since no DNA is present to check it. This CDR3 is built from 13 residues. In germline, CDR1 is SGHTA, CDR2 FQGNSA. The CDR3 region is CASRPTASPTQYF.

The CDR3 here is CASSIVSENGYTF. The chain joins TRBV19 to TRBJ1-2. CDR1 is LNHDA and CDR2 is SQIVND in the germline V gene (reference sequence). The CDR3 totals 13 residues.

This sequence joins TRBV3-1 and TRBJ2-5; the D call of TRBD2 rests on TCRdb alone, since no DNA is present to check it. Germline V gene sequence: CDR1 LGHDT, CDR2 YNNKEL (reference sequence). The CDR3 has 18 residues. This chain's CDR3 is CASSQGYTSGGPEETQYF.

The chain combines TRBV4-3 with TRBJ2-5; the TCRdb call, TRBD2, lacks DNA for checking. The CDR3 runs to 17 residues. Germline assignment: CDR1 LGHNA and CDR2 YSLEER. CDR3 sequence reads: CASSQERDSGGAETQYF.

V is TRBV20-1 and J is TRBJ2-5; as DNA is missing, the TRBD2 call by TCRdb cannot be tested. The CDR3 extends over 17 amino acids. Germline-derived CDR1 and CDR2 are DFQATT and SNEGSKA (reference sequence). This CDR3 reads CSARDRLAGVPQETQYF.